The 12 T cell receptor beta chains in this list originate from one sample, sequenced in a study of OX40 agonist ivuxolimab in advanced cancers. Library generation was performed with the immunoSEQ multiplex PCR assay. The source is immuneACCESS, and TCRdb retained only in-frame sequences with V and J called. Part of the clones is not carried over; for the studies checked, unresolved V genes explain less than half of this, and the remainder is unexplained. The table for this sample lists 100,000 or so clones; around 85% of them were counted only once. The top ten constitute 3.5% to 4% of the sample. The sample was CD4+ or CD8+ T cells sorted from blood, taken in a trial of the OX40 agonist ivuxolimab. Receptor source: an adult with an advanced solid tumor such as melanoma, head and neck, liver or kidney cancer.

This sequence joins TRBV19 and TRBJ2-7; TRBD1 matches at 7 bases. The CDR3 runs 13 residues. With V trimmed by 6 bases and J by 6 bases, 8 bases remained unmatched. The germline gives CDR1 LNHDA, CDR2 SQIVND (reference sequence). This CDR3 is CASRDREGGEQYF. The CDR3 nucleotides are TGTGCCAGTAGAGACAGGGAAGGAGGCGAGCAGTACTTC.

The rearrangement joins TRBV19 to TRBJ2-1; tentative D call: TRBD2 (6 bases). CDR3 size: 14 residues. V was shortened by 5 bases and J by 5 bases, with 13 bases between the two germline ends. Per the germline V gene, CDR1 is LNHDA and CDR2 is SQIVND (reference sequence). This CDR3 reads CASSSWDSDNEQFF. The CDR3 DNA is TGTGCCAGTAGTTCCTGGGACTCGGACAATGAGCAGTTCTTC.

This chain joins TRBV28 and TRBJ2-5; D unclear. Germline V gene data show CDR1 as MDHEN and CDR2 as SYDVKM. V dropped 5 bases and J dropped 2 bases, with 9 bases sitting between them. CDR3 length: 13 residues. CDR3 nucleotides: TGTGCCAGCAGTCAAGTTATACAAGAGACCCAGTACTTC. Protein sequence: CASSQVIQETQYF.

The sample holds a few counts of this clone. Other DNA sequences of this sample code for an identical CDR3. CDR3 in DNA: TGTGCCAGCAGCTCGACGGAATATGGCTACACCTTC. The encoded protein is CASSSTEYGYTF. The chain has TRBV7-9 and TRBJ1-2, with D hard to call. Trimming stripped 4 bases from V and 5 bases from J, with 8 bases between. The CDR3 runs to 12 residues. From germline, CDR1 is SEHNR and CDR2 FQNEAQ (reference sequence).

This chain connects TRBV28 to TRBJ1-5, with 7 bases lining up with TRBD1. CDR1 is MDHEN and CDR2 is SYDVKM in the germline V gene. V dropped 3 bases and J dropped 4; count of bases not matched to a gene: 6. There are 15 residues in the CDR3. The CDR3 protein is CASSFQGEGNQPQHF. CDR3 bases: TGTGCCAGCAGTTTCCAGGGGGAGGGGAATCAGCCCCAGCATTTT. The complete variable domain, with remaining parts taken from reference TRBV28 and TRBJ1-5, reads DVKVTQSSRYLVKRTGEKVFLECVQDMDHENMFWYRQDPGLGLRLIYFSYDVKMKEKGDIPEGYSVSREKKERFSLILESASTNQTSMYLCASSFQGEGNQPQHFGDGTRLSIL.

The chain carries TRBV5-8 and TRBJ2-7, with 7 bases lining up with TRBD2. CDR1 and CDR2 (germline): SGHTS, YDEGEE. The J segment lost 0 bases and the V segment lost 4 bases, leaving 10 bases of the junction unmatched. This CDR3 spans 16 amino acids. The chain's CDR3 is CASSRAGTKSSYEQYF. CDR3 DNA: TGTGCCAGCAGCCGAGCCGGGACTAAAAGCTCCTACGAGCAGTACTTC.

The J gene is TRBJ2-2, the V gene TRBV10-3; D gene unclear. This CDR3 contains 11 residues. V was cut by 7 bases and J by 3 bases, with 3 bases left in between. The V gene's germline CDR1 is ENHRY and CDR2 SYGVKD. The CDR3 spells CAIKDTGELFF. In DNA, the CDR3 is TGTGCCATCAAGGACACCGGGGAGCTGTTTTTT.

The rearrangement links TRBV2 to TRBJ2-7; D could derive from TRBD1 or TRBD2 (5 bases each). The germline CDR1 and CDR2 sequences are SNHLY and FYNNEI. The CDR3 length is 13 residues. V was shortened by 5 bases and J by 4 bases, with 12 bases between the two germline ends. CDR3 DNA: TGTGCCAGCAGTTTTCCGGGACCATACGAGCAGTACTTC. This encodes CASSFPGPYEQYF.

The chain is built from TRBV7-2 and TRBJ2-5, with D perhaps matching TRBD1 (6 bases). This CDR3 spans 15 amino acids. The V gene lost 5 bases and the J gene lost 5 bases, with 18 bases spanning the gap. Germline V gives CDR1 SGHTA, CDR2 FQGNSA. CDR3 loop: CASSQRGWLAETQYF. The DNA for the CDR3 is TGTGCCAGCAGCCAGAGGGGGTGGCTGGCTGAGACCCAGTACTTC.

The rearrangement uses TRBV5-1 and TRBJ2-3; 13 bases line up with TRBD2. Germline CDR1 is SGHRS and CDR2 is YFSETQ. The CDR3 loop spans 16 amino acids. After removal of 4 bases from V and 4 bases from J, the junction contained 6 bases not matched to a gene. Here the CDR3 reads CASSERTSGRSDTQYF. The CDR3 DNA follows: TGCGCCAGCAGCGAAAGGACTAGCGGGAGATCAGATACGCAGTATTTT. The entire variable domain, with the rest obtained from reference TRBV5-1 and TRBJ2-3, is as follows: KAGVTQTPRYLIKTRGQQVTLSCSPISGHRSVSWYQQTPGQGLQFLFEYFSETQRNKGNFPGRFSGRQFSNSRSEMNVSTLELGDSALYLCASSERTSGRSDTQYFGPGTRLTVL.

This clone has a handful of counts. This chain joins TRBV5-1 and TRBJ2-1, with D tentatively TRBD2 (5 bases). The CDR3 runs to 17 residues. Between the trimmed V and J ends, which lost 1 base and 5 bases, there was a span of 19 bases. The germline V gene has CDR1 SGHRS and CDR2 YFSETQ. The CDR3 loop reads CASSLKSWESPHNEQFF. In DNA, the CDR3 is TGCGCCAGCAGCTTGAAGTCGTGGGAGTCTCCTCACAATGAGCAGTTCTTC. Filled out from reference TRBV5-1 and TRBJ2-1, the complete variable domain reads KAGVTQTPRYLIKTRGQQVTLSCSPISGHRSVSWYQQTPGQGLQFLFEYFSETQRNKGNFPGRFSGRQFSNSRSEMNVSTLELGDSALYLCASSLKSWESPHNEQFFGPGTRLTVL.

In DNA form, the CDR3 reads TGTGCCAGCAGTGACCTCTCTGGGGCCAACGTCCTGACTTTC. It yields the protein CASSDLSGANVLTF. The gene calls are TRBV6-6 and TRBJ2-6, with D unresolved. Looked up from germline, CDR1 is MNHNY and CDR2 is SVGAGI (reference sequence). The CDR3 runs 14 residues. Trimming stripped 5 bases from V and 0 bases from J, with 5 bases between.